This TCR beta chain was sequenced during a study of blood T cell repertoires in COVID-19. On the study more broadly: Samples representing acute and convalescent COVID-19 were sourced from the United States, Italy and Spain.

Trimming removed 8 bases from V and 2 bases from J, with 13 bases in between. The germline V gene has CDR1 MNHEY and CDR2 SVGAGI. The CDR3 length is 14 residues. In the authors' methods: Amplification with reference gene primers provided the estimates of nucleated cell counts. The data were produced by immunoSEQ multiplex PCR, yet TCRdb's version contains in-frame clones alone and is incomplete. From that table come the V and J calls and clone size; the DNA was used to work out D and trimming. The sample includes around 180,000 clones, around 90% of them seen just once. This clonotype originated in a human donor in a cohort sampled during active COVID-19. The chain recombines TRBV6-5 with TRBJ1-3; D uncertain. Source material: peripheral blood. The CDR3: CASRPSGAGNTIYF. CDR3 sequence (DNA): TGTGCCAGCCGACCGAGTGGAGCTGGAAACACCATATATTTT.